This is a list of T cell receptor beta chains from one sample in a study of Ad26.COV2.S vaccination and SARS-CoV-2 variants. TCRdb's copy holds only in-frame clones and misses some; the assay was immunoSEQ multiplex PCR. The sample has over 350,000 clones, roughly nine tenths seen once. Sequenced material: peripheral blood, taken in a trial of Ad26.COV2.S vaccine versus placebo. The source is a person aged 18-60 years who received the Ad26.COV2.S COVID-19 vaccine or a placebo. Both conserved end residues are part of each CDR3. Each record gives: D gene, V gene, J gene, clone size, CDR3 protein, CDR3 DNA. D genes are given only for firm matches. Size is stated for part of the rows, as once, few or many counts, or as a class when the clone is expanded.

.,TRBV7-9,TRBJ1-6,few,CASSLDINNSPLHF,TGTGCCAGCAGCTTAGACATTAATAATTCACCCCTCCACTTT
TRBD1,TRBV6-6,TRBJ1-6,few,CASSYLTGMFLSPLHF,TGTGCCAGCAGTTACTTGACAGGGATGTTCCTTTCACCCCTCCACTTT
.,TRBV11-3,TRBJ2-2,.,CASSSLGGDTGELFF,TGTGCCAGCAGCTCATTAGGAGGGGACACCGGGGAGCTGTTTTTT
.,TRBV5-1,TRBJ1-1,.,CASSLRQRATEAFF,TGCGCCAGCAGCTTAAGACAAAGGGCCACTGAAGCTTTCTTT
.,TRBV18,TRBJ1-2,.,CASSPRSLTGPYGYTF,TGTGCCAGCTCACCCCGGTCCCTCACGGGCCCTTATGGCTACACCTTC
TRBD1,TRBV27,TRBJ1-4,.,CASRGTGAGPMLFF,TGTGCCAGCAGGGGGACAGGCGCCGGACCGATGCTGTTTTTT
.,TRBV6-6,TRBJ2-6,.,CASRHSMSGANVLTF,TGTGCCAGCAGGCATAGTATGTCTGGGGCCAACGTCCTGACTTTC
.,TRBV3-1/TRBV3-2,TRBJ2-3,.,CASSLYSGPDTQYF,TGTGCCAGCAGCCTATACTCAGGGCCAGATACGCAGTATTTT
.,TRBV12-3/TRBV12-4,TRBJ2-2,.,CASSPMDGELFF,TGTGCCAGCAGTCCTATGGACGGGGAGCTGTTTTTT
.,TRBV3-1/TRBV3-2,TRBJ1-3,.,CASSQQSGTGNTIYF,TGTGCCAGCAGCCAACAAAGTGGGACTGGAAACACCATATATTTT
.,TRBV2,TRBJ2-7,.,CASTFSGDWGEQYF,TGTGCCAGCACCTTTTCAGGGGACTGGGGCGAGCAGTACTTC
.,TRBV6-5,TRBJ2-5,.,CASSRGGSQETQYF,TGTGCCAGCAGCCGTGGGGGTTCCCAAGAGACCCAGTACTTC
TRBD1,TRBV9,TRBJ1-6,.,CASSVTPDRGSPLHF,TGTGCCAGCAGCGTTACTCCGGACAGGGGATCACCCCTCCACTTT
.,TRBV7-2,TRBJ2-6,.,CASSLGGGGANVLTF,TGTGCCAGCAGCTTAGGGGGAGGTGGGGCCAACGTCCTGACTTTC
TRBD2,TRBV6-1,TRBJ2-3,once,CASSATSGGAFQDTQYF,TGTGCCAGCAGTGCGACTAGCGGGGGGGCGTTTCAAGATACGCAGTATTTT
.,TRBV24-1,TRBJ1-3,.,CATSRVSSNPSGNTIYF,TGTGCCACCAGTAGGGTCTCCTCCAACCCTTCTGGAAACACCATATATTTT
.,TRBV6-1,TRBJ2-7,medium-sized,CASSEAAGSSYEQYF,TGTGCCAGCAGTGAAGCGGCAGGGAGCTCCTACGAGCAGTACTTC
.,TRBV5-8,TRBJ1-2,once,CASSFRWGSSNYGYTF,TGTGCCAGCAGCTTTCGGTGGGGAAGTTCTAACTATGGCTACACCTTC
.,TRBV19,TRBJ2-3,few,CASSIPPMGGSFGTQYF,TGTGCCAGTAGTATCCCCCCAATGGGGGGCTCCTTCGGTACGCAGTATTTT
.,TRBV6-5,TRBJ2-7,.,CASTGEGSSSYEQYF,TGTGCCAGCACTGGTGAGGGTTCCAGCTCCTACGAGCAGTACTTC
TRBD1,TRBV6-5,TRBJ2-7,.,CASSHGTGDYEQYF,TGTGCCAGCAGTCACGGGACAGGGGACTACGAGCAGTACTTC
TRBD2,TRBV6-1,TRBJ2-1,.,CASSVYSGGDYNEQFF,TGTGCCAGCAGTGTTTATAGCGGGGGGGATTACAATGAGCAGTTCTTC
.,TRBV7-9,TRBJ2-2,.,CASSSPLNTGELFF,TGTGCCAGCAGCTCTCCTCTGAACACCGGGGAGCTGTTTTTT
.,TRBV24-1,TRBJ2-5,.,CATSDPDRYQETQYF,TGTGCCACCAGTGACCCAGACAGGTACCAAGAGACCCAGTACTTC
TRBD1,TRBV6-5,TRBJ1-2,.,CASSGTGSPGYGYTF,TGTGCCAGCAGCGGGACAGGCAGCCCGGGCTATGGCTACACCTTC
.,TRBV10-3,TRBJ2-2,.,CAISNTSTNTGELFF,TGTGCCATCAGTAACACATCCACGAACACCGGGGAGCTGTTTTTT
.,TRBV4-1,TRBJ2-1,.,CASSPSLGGRSYNEQFF,TGCGCCAGCAGCCCAAGTCTCGGGGGCCGTTCCTACAATGAGCAGTTCTTC
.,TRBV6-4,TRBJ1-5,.,CASSGPWDHHNNQPQHF,TGTGCCAGCAGTGGTCCGTGGGACCACCACAACAATCAGCCCCAGCATTTT
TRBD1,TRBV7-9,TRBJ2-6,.,CASSLVRHRGLSGANVLTF,TGTGCCAGCAGCTTAGTTCGTCACAGGGGCCTCTCTGGGGCCAACGTCCTGACTTTC
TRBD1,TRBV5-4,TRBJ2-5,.,CASSWKQGAEVETQYF,TGTGCCAGCAGCTGGAAACAGGGGGCCGAGGTAGAGACCCAGTACTTC
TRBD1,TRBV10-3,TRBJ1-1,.,CAISVDRSTEAFF,TGTGCCATATCCGTGGACAGGAGCACTGAAGCTTTCTTT
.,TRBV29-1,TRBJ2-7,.,CSVRGTIPYHEQYF,TGCAGCGTTCGTGGGACAATCCCGTACCACGAGCAGTACTTC
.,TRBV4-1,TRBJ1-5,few,CASSQDWGQNQPQHF,TGCGCCAGCAGCCAAGATTGGGGACAAAATCAGCCCCAGCATTTT
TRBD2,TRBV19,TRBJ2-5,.,CASSIVAGFQETQYF,TGTGCCAGTAGTATCGTAGCGGGGTTCCAAGAGACCCAGTACTTC
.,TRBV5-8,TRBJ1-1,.,CASRLRGYDTEAFF,TGTGCCAGCAGGCTTAGGGGCTACGACACTGAAGCTTTCTTT
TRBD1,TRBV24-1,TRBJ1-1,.,CATSEGAGGVDEAFF,TGTGCCACCAGTGAAGGGGCAGGGGGCGTAGATGAAGCTTTCTTT
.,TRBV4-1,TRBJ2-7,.,CASSQDLWGYEQYF,TGCGCCAGCAGCCAAGATCTGTGGGGGTACGAGCAGTACTTC
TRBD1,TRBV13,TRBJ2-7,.,CASSPRQGPIREQYF,TGTGCCAGCAGCCCGCGACAGGGACCTATTCGCGAGCAGTACTTC
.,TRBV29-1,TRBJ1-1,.,CSVYHGLNTEAFF,TGCAGCGTCTACCACGGGCTGAACACTGAAGCTTTCTTT
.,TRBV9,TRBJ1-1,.,CASSVGSGKLGNTEAFF,TGTGCCAGCAGCGTAGGTTCAGGGAAGTTGGGGAACACTGAAGCTTTCTTT
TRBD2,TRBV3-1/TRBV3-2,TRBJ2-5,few,CASSKMTSGEETQYF,TGTGCCAGCAGCAAAATGACTAGCGGGGAAGAGACCCAGTACTTC
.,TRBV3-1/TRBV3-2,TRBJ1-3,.,CASSQAKGSGNTIYF,TGTGCCAGCAGCCAAGCCAAGGGCTCTGGAAACACCATATATTTT
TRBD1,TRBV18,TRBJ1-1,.,CASSPDQGDSEAFF,TGTGCCAGCTCACCAGATCAGGGGGACAGTGAAGCTTTCTTT